Below, 27 T cell receptor beta chains from the same sample are listed, as sequenced in a study of shared clonotypes between healthy human individuals. The naive CD8 subset, CD45RO-negative cells positively selected for CCR7, excluded terminally differentiated effector memory CD45RA+ cells. TCRdb keeps only in-frame clones here, not all; method: immunoSEQ multiplex PCR. The table includes around 2,000,000 clones, about 93% detected once. The specimen was naive CD8+ T cells from PBMCs. The receptors originated from a man aged 18 to 30 in good health. Some clones in this sample may be carry-over from other donors' samples.

J is TRBJ2-7 and V is TRBV4-1; 10 bases are shared with TRBD2. This CDR3 is 17 amino acids long. CDR1 is MGHRA and CDR2 is YSYEKL in the germline V gene. V was clipped by 0 bases and J by 3 bases; unmatched bases: 8. The CDR3 spells CASSQDLASGRFYEQYF. The CDR3 bases are TGCGCCAGCAGCCAAGATCTGGCTAGCGGGAGATTCTACGAGCAGTACTTC.

This chain uses TRBV4-1 with TRBJ2-3; no clear D. This CDR3 has 13 amino acids. V was shortened by 5 bases and J by 3 bases, with 9 bases between the two germline ends. CDR1 and CDR2 from the germline V gene are MGHRA and YSYEKL. The CDR3 region is CASSLGFTDTQYF. As DNA, the CDR3 is TGCGCCAGCAGCTTAGGTTTTACAGATACGCAGTATTTT.

The CDR3 is CSASGREDDEQYF. The CDR3 DNA reads TGCTCAGCTTCGGGTCGGGAGGACGACGAGCAGTACTTC. V is TRBV29-1 and J is TRBJ2-7; the match to TRBD2 covers 7 bases. Germline V gives CDR1 SQVTM, CDR2 ANQGSEA. This CDR3 has 13 residues.

This clone appeared a single time. The chain joins TRBV2 to TRBJ1-2; weak D call: TRBD1 (6 bases). Trimming left V 0 bases short and J 10 bases short, with 15 bases between. The CDR3 is made up of 14 amino acids. In germline, CDR1 is SNHLY, CDR2 FYNNEI. This CDR3 reads CASSEAPTGSIYTF. CDR3 nucleotides: TGTGCCAGCAGTGAAGCGCCGACAGGCTCGATCTACACCTTC. Full variable domain (remainder filled in from reference TRBV2 and TRBJ1-2): EPEVTQTPSHQVTQMGQEVILRCVPISNHLYFYWYRQILGQKVEFLVSFYNNEISEKSEIFDDQFSVERPDGSNFTLKIRSTKLEDSAMYFCASSEAPTGSIYTFGSGTRLTVV.

This sequence joins TRBV7-2 and TRBJ2-7; either TRBD1 or TRBD2 may fit D (5 bases each). The CDR3 runs to 15 residues. The V end lost 8 bases, the J end lost 3 bases, and 20 bases lay between the germline ends. Germline lookup yields CDR1 SGHTA and CDR2 FQGNSA. CDR3 region: CASGLGPRAFYEQYF. The CDR3 bases are TGTGCCAGCGGACTGGGGCCAAGGGCCTTCTACGAGCAGTACTTC.

V usage is TRBV5-1 and J usage is TRBJ2-1, with D perhaps TRBD1 (6 bases). Trimming took off 4 bases at V and 4 bases at J, with 12 bases between the two ends. Germline values: CDR1 SGHRS, CDR2 YFSETQ. The CDR3 is 14 amino acids. CDR3 nucleotide sequence: TGCGCCAGCAGCCCCGAGGACAGATACAATGAGCAGTTCTTC. Amino acids: CASSPEDRYNEQFF. Using reference TRBV5-1 and TRBJ2-1 for the parts outside the CDR3, the full variable domain is KAGVTQTPRYLIKTRGQQVTLSCSPISGHRSVSWYQQTPGQGLQFLFEYFSETQRNKGNFPGRFSGRQFSNSRSEMNVSTLELGDSALYLCASSPEDRYNEQFFGPGTRLTVL.

The chain couples TRBV11-2 to TRBJ1-3; unclear D gene. The CDR3 contains 16 residues. Trimming removed 2 bases at V and 0 bases at J, with 11 bases between. CDR1 and CDR2 from the germline V gene are SGHAT and FQNNGV. CDR3 residues: CASSLNHRFSGNTIYF. The DNA of the CDR3 is TGTGCCAGCAGCTTAAATCACCGCTTCTCTGGAAACACCATATATTTT.

The rearrangement links TRBV4-3 to TRBJ2-7; a weak D match, TRBD2 (5 bases). This CDR3 comprises 16 residues. Deletions cut 3 bases from V and 3 bases from J, with 18 bases between. Germline-derived CDR1 and CDR2 are LGHNA and YSLEER. The CDR3 loop reads CASSQEHGLYYYEQYF. Here the CDR3 DNA reads TGCGCCAGCAGCCAGGAGCACGGACTTTACTACTACGAGCAGTACTTC.

This chain uses TRBV4-3 with TRBJ2-1, with D perhaps matching TRBD2 (6 bases). This CDR3 comprises 15 residues. The germline gives CDR1 LGHNA, CDR2 YSLEER. Between the trimmed V and J ends, which lost 1 base and 4 bases, there was a span of 11 bases. The CDR3 loop reads CASSQAASEYNEQFF. CDR3 bases: TGCGCCAGCAGCCAAGCGGCTAGCGAGTACAATGAGCAGTTCTTC.

The CDR3 DNA is TGTGCCAGCAGTTTGTTTGGTAACCAAGAGACCCAGTACTTC. Encoded protein: CASSLFGNQETQYF. The rearrangement links TRBV28 to TRBJ2-5; D is unclear. CDR3 size: 14 residues. The V end was cut by 3 bases, the J end by 0 bases, with 8 bases between. Germline V CDR1 and CDR2: MDHEN, SYDVKM.

The chain is built from TRBV6-1 and TRBJ2-5, with D possibly being TRBD1 or TRBD2 (5 bases each). Germline V CDR1 and CDR2: MNHNS, SASEGT. The CDR3 spans 13 residues. Trimming stripped 6 bases from V and 1 base from J, with 9 bases between. Written as DNA, the CDR3 is TGTGCCAGCAGCGGGACCCTCCAAGAGACCCAGTACTTC. Translated: CASSGTLQETQYF.

CDR3 amino acids: CASTKDGNTEAFF. The CDR3 DNA follows: TGTGCCAGCACCAAGGACGGGAACACTGAAGCTTTCTTT. The chain is built from TRBV7-9 and TRBJ1-1; D call uncertain. In germline, CDR1 is SEHNR, CDR2 FQNEAQ (reference sequence). The CDR3 contains 13 residues. V lost 7 bases and J lost 1, with 10 bases in between.

The genes are TRBV27 and TRBJ2-1; TRBD2 agrees at 8 bases. Per germline, CDR1 MNHEY and CDR2 SMNVEV (reference sequence). V lost 6 bases and J lost 4; bases outside the gene matches: 8. The CDR3 has 15 residues. CDR3 nucleotides: TGTGCCAGCAGCTGGGGCCTAGCGGGTTACAATGAGCAGTTCTTC. Its protein is CASSWGLAGYNEQFF.

The genes are TRBV5-5 and TRBJ2-7; D may be TRBD1 (5 bases). Trimming left V 0 bases short and J 2 bases short, with 6 bases between. The CDR3 extends over 13 amino acids. The germline V gene encodes CDR1 SGHKS and CDR2 YYEKEE (reference sequence). The CDR3 loop is CASSLDRPYEQYF. CDR3 sequence (DNA): TGTGCCAGCAGCTTGGACAGGCCCTACGAGCAGTACTTC.

In DNA, the CDR3 is TGCGCCAGCAGCCCTTGGGGGGGCTCTGGAAACACCATATATTTT. Translation gives CASSPWGGSGNTIYF. The rearrangement links TRBV4-3 to TRBJ1-3; possible D gene TRBD1, 5 bases. Trimming removed 4 bases at V and 0 bases at J, with 10 bases between. Looked up from germline, CDR1 is LGHNA and CDR2 is YSLEER. This CDR3 region has 15 residues.

The CDR3 DNA sequence: TGTGCCAGCAGTGAATTTAGGTTCGTCGAGCAGTACTTC. It encodes CASSEFRFVEQYF. V is TRBV25-1 and J is TRBJ2-7; D is unclear. The CDR3 has 13 amino acids. Germline CDR1 reads MGHDK; CDR2 reads SYGVNS. V was shortened by 1 base and J by 6 bases, with 10 bases between the two germline ends.

This chain connects TRBV4-3 to TRBJ2-7, with TRBD2 as a possible D gene (7 bases). The V gene lost 3 bases and the J gene lost 2 bases, with 11 bases spanning the gap. The CDR3 contains 14 residues. CDR1 and CDR2 (germline): LGHNA, YSLEER. CDR3 in amino acids: CASSHSGGAYEQYF. The CDR3 DNA reads TGCGCCAGCAGCCATTCGGGGGGCGCCTACGAGCAGTACTTC.

A word on this clone: Different DNA sequences within this sample yield the same CDR3. This CDR3 reads CATGPDYGYTF. CDR3 coding DNA: TGTGCCACAGGCCCTGACTATGGCTACACCTTC. The V gene is TRBV6-1, the J gene TRBJ1-2, with D unclear. V was pared by 10 bases and J by 3 bases, with 9 bases between. The CDR3 spans 11 residues. The germline gives CDR1 MNHNS, CDR2 SASEGT.

The chain has TRBV6-6 and TRBJ1-2; D perhaps matches TRBD1 (5 bases). There are 15 residues in the CDR3. CDR1 and CDR2 (germline): MNHNY, SVGAGI (reference sequence). V was shortened by 0 bases and J by 4 bases, with 12 bases between the two germline ends. CDR3 loop: CASSYSEGLSYGYTF. Here the CDR3 DNA reads TGTGCCAGCAGTTACTCTGAGGGGCTGAGCTATGGCTACACCTTC.

Of note for this clone: Other DNA variants within this sample encode the same CDR3. V and J are TRBV7-9 and TRBJ2-3; D gene unclear. The CDR3 is made up of 14 amino acids. With 1 base removed from V and 0 bases from J, the gap between germline ends came to 5 bases. Germline loops: CDR1 SEHNR, CDR2 FQNEAQ (reference sequence). The CDR3 nucleotides read TGTGCCAGCAGCTTAGGACTTAGCACAGATACGCAGTATTTT. Its protein product is CASSLGLSTDTQYF. The full variable domain, in which reference TRBV7-9 and TRBJ2-3 provide the parts outside the CDR3, is DTGVSQNPRHKITKRGQNVTFRCDPISEHNRLYWYRQTLGQGPEFLTYFQNEAQLEKSRLLSDRFSAERPKGSFSTLEIQRTEQGDSAMYLCASSLGLSTDTQYFGPGTRLTVL.

This clone came up once. V gene TRBV4-1 combines with J gene TRBJ2-1, with D perhaps being TRBD1 or TRBD2 (5 bases each). Germline V gene lookup returns CDR1 MGHRA and CDR2 YSYEKL. The V end lost 4 bases, the J end lost 0 bases, and 16 bases lay between the germline ends. The length of the CDR3 is 17 residues. The CDR3 protein is CASSPSGAGSSYNEQFF. The CDR3 nucleotides read TGCGCCAGCAGCCCATCTGGGGCAGGGAGCTCCTACAATGAGCAGTTCTTC.

The CDR3 sequence: CASSQGRGLAGEDNEQFF. Here the CDR3 DNA reads TGCGCCAGCAGCCAAGGAAGGGGACTAGCGGGAGAAGACAATGAGCAGTTCTTC. The V gene is TRBV4-3, the J gene TRBJ2-1, with 14 bases matching TRBD2. Germline V lookup: CDR1 LGHNA, CDR2 YSLEER. This CDR3 has 18 residues. Germline trimming cut 1 base from V and 5 bases from J; bases unmatched to any gene: 7.

This rearrangement joins TRBV9 to TRBJ2-7; D perhaps matches TRBD1 (6 bases). Trimming took off 2 bases at V and 5 bases at J, with 14 bases between the two ends. There are 14 residues in the CDR3. CDR1 and CDR2 (germline): SGDLS, YYNGEE. The CDR3 DNA reads TGTGCCAGCAGCGTGCGAAGTGGGGGCGACGAGCAGTACTTC. Protein product: CASSVRSGGDEQYF.

In regard to this clone: At one end, the junction sequence differs from germline, possibly due to a read error. The genes are TRBV30 and TRBJ2-1, with D perhaps TRBD1 (6 bases). CDR1 and CDR2 (germline): GTSNPN, SVGIG (reference sequence). The CDR3 contains 14 residues. The CDR3: CAWGVGASYNEQFF. CDR3 nucleotides: TGTGCCTGGGGTGTGGGGGCGTCCTACAATGAGCAGTTCTTC.

The chain uses TRBV28 and TRBJ2-3, with TRBD2 matching over 8 bases. The trim removed 4 bases at V and 4 bases at J, leaving 7 bases unmatched. The CDR3 covers 15 residues. Germline loops: CDR1 MDHEN, CDR2 SYDVKM. The CDR3 nucleotides are TGTGCCAGCAGTTCCCAGCGGGAGTCTCCAGATACGCAGTATTTT. This codes for CASSSQRESPDTQYF.

This chain uses TRBV5-6 with TRBJ1-1; D is unclear. The germline CDR1 and CDR2 sequences are SGHDT and YYEEEE. The CDR3 is 15 residues long. The V end was cut by 2 bases, the J end by 1 base, with 12 bases between. The CDR3 DNA is TGTGCCAGCAGCTTAACGGGGTACACGAACACTGAAGCTTTCTTT. It is translated as CASSLTGYTNTEAFF.

V and J are TRBV7-6 and TRBJ1-2; 7 nucleotides line up with TRBD1. Germline V lookup: CDR1 SGHVS, CDR2 FNYEAQ. After removal of 5 bases from V and 4 bases from J, the junction contained 4 bases not matched to a gene. The CDR3 spans 13 residues. The CDR3 DNA reads as TGTGCCAGCAGCCCAGGGACAGCCTATGGCTACACCTTC. Protein product: CASSPGTAYGYTF.